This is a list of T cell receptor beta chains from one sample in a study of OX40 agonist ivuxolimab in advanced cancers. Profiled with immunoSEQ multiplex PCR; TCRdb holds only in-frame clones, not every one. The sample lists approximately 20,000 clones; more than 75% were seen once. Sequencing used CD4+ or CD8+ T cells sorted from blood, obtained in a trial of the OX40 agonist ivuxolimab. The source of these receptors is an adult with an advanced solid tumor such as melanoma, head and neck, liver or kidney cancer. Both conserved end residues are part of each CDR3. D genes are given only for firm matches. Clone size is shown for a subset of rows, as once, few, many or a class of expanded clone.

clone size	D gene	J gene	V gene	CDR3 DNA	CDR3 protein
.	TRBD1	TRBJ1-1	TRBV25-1	TGTGCCAGCAGTGTCAGGGGGGATACTGAAGCTTTCTTT	CASSVRGDTEAFF
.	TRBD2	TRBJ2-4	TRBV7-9	TGTGCCAGCAGCCCTAGCGGGGGAGGGAACATTCAGTACTTC	CASSPSGGGNIQYF
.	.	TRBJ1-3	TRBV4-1	TGCGCCAGCAGTCACCGGACCCATACGGAAAACACCATATATTTT	CASSHRTHTENTIYF
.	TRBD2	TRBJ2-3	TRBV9	TGTGCCAGCAGCTTTAGCGGGAGGAGCACAGATACGCAGTATTTT	CASSFSGRSTDTQYF
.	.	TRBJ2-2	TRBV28	TGTGCCAGCAGTTCGTCCGGCTCAGGGAACGGGGAGCTGTTTTTT	CASSSSGSGNGELFF
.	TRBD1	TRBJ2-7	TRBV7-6	TGTGCCAGCAGCTGGGACAGGGGTTACGGGCAGTACTTC	CASSWDRGYGQYF
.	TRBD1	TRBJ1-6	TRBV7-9	TGTGCCAGCAGCTTCCGATCCGGGACAGCTCTCCCCCTCCACTTT	CASSFRSGTALPLHF
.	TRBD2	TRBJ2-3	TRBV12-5	TGTGCTAGTGGTACCGGAGCGGGGGTTGGGGATACGCAGTATTTT	CASGTGAGVGDTQYF
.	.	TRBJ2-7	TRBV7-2	TGTGCCAGCAGCTTGAGTCCCTCCTACGAGCAGTACTTC	CASSLSPSYEQYF
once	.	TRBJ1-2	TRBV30	TGTGCCTGGAACAGGGACCATGGCTACACCTTC	CAWNRDHGYTF
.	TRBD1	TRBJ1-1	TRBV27	TGTGCCAGCAGTTTATTGCAGGGGGCCACTGAAGCTTTCTTT	CASSLLQGATEAFF
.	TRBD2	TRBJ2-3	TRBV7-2	TGTGCCAGCAGGCATCCGGGACTAGCGGGAGGAGGGACAGATACGCAGTATTTT	CASRHPGLAGGGTDTQYF
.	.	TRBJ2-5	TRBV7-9	TGTGCCAGCAGCTCCACCTGGACAGGGAGGGGGGAGACCCAGTACTTC	CASSSTWTGRGETQYF
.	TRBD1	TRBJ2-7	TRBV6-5	TGTGCCAGCACTCCGACAGGGACCTACGAGCAGTACTTC	CASTPTGTYEQYF
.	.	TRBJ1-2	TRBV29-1	TGCAGCGTTGTTTTGTCGACATATGGCTACACCTTC	CSVVLSTYGYTF
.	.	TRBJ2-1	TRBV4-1	TGCGCCAGCAGCCAGACAGTTTACAATGAGCAGTTCTTC	CASSQTVYNEQFF
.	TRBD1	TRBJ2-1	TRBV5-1	TGCGCCAGCAGCTGGGGACAGGGGTCGGTCAATGAGCAGTTCTTC	CASSWGQGSVNEQFF
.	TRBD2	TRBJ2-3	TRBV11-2	TGTGCCAGCAGATTTTCGGGGGGAACAGATACGCAGTATTTT	CASRFSGGTDTQYF
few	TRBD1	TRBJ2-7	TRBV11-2	TGTGCCAGCAGCTTAGCCCCGGACAGGGGTTACGAGCAGTACTTC	CASSLAPDRGYEQYF
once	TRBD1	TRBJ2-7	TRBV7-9	TGTGCCAGCAGCCCCCGGACAGGTTCCTCCTACGAGCAGTACTTC	CASSPRTGSSYEQYF
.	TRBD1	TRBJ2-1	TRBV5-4	TGTGCCAGCAGACCGTTGGGGACAGGGTACAATGAGCAGTTCTTC	CASRPLGTGYNEQFF
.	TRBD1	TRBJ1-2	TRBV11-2	TGTGCCAGCAGCTTAGTCCAGGGGGGGTATGGCTACACCTTC	CASSLVQGGYGYTF
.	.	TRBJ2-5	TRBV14	TGTGCCAGCAGCCAGGAAAGGCCCGGGACACCCGCCGGGACCCAGTACTTC	CASSQERPGTPAGTQYF
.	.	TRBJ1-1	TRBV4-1	TGCGCCAGCAGCCCGGCAAGTGGAAGCACTGAAGCTTTCTTT	CASSPASGSTEAFF
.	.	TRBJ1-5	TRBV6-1	TGTGCCAGCAGTGGCTACAGGGCGAATCAGCCCCAGCATTTT	CASSGYRANQPQHF
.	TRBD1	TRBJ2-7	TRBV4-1	TGCGCCAGCAGCCTACGAGAACAGGGGTACGAGCAGTACTTC	CASSLREQGYEQYF
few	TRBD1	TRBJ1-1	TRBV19	TGTGCCAGTAGGATACAGGGGACCGAAGCTTTCTTT	CASRIQGTEAFF
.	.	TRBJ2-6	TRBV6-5	TGTGCCAGCAGTTCACTACAGGGTTCTGGGGCCAACGTCCTGACTTTC	CASSSLQGSGANVLTF
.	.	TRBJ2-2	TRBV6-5	TGTGCCAGCAGTTACGGGTCGGCCGGCGGGGAGCTGTTTTTT	CASSYGSAGGELFF
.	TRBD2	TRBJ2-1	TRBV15	TGTGCCACCAGCAGGACGGTTCTGCTAGCGGGAGGGTCCTACAATGAGCAGTTCTTC	CATSRTVLLAGGSYNEQFF
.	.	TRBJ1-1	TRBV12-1	TGTGCCAGCAGCTCACCGGGACAGGGCCCGCCATTGAACACTGAAGCTTTCTTT	CASSSPGQGPPLNTEAFF
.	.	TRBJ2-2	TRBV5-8	TGTGCCAGCAGCTTGGCCGGCCAAGGTTTCGCCGGGGAGCTGTTTTTT	CASSLAGQGFAGELFF
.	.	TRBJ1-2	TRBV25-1	TGTGCCAGCAGTGATGGGACGAGGGGGGCGGCTTATGGCTACACCTTC	CASSDGTRGAAYGYTF
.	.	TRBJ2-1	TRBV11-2	TGTGCCAGCAGCTTATTTTTGAATGAGCAGTTCTTC	CASSLFLNEQFF
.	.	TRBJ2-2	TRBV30	TGTGCCTGGAACCCGCCGCGAGGGGAGCTGTTTTTT	CAWNPPRGELFF
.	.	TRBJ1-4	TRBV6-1	TGTGCCAGCAGTGACAGGGGCGAAGCAACTAATGAAAAACTGTTTTTT	CASSDRGEATNEKLFF
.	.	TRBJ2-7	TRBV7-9	TGTGCCAGCAGCTTAGGGACAGCCTCCTACGAGCAGTACTTC	CASSLGTASYEQYF
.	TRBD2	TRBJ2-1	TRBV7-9	TGTGCCAGCAGTAAGAGCGGGAGGGCCCACAATGAGCAGTTCTTC	CASSKSGRAHNEQFF
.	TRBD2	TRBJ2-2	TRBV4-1	TGCGCCAGCAGCCCGCTGACTAGCGGCAACACCGGGGAGCTGTTTTTT	CASSPLTSGNTGELFF
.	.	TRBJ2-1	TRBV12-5	TGTGCTAGTGGCAGAAGGGACGGTGAGCAGTTCTTC	CASGRRDGEQFF
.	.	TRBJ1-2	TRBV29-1	TGCAGCGTTGATTTCGGGATTCGTCAAGGCTACACCTTC	CSVDFGIRQGYTF
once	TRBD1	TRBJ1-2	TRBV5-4	TGTGCCAGCAGCTTTGACAGGGGTCTTGGCTACACCTTC	CASSFDRGLGYTF
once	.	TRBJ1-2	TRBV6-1	TGTGCCAGCAGTGAAGGGACGGTCTATGGCTACACCTTC	CASSEGTVYGYTF
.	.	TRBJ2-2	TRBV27	TGTGCCAGCAGTAGGTTCGGCGGGGAGCTGTTTTTT	CASSRFGGELFF
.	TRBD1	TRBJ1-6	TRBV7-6	TGTGCCAGCAGCCCCCGACAGGGAGGCTCACCCCTCCACTTT	CASSPRQGGSPLHF
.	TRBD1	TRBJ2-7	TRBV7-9	TGTGCCAGCGCCGGGACAGGGATGGTCGAGCAGTACTTC	CASAGTGMVEQYF
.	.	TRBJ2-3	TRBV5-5	TGTGCCAGCAGCTTGGGGCAGGGAGTCACAGATACGCAGTATTTT	CASSLGQGVTDTQYF
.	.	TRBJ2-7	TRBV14	TGTGCCAGCAGCCAACCGAGGGGTGAGCAGTACTTC	CASSQPRGEQYF
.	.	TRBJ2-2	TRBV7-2	TGTGCCAGCAGCTCATCCTCCTATCCGGGCGGGGAGCTGTTTTTT	CASSSSSYPGGELFF
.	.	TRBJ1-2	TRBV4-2	TGTGCCAGCAGCCAAGAAGGCAAGGCCCGGGATGGCTACACCTTC	CASSQEGKARDGYTF
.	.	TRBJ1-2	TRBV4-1	TGCGCCAGCAGCCAAGATCGGGCCAGGTCTAATGGCTACACCTTC	CASSQDRARSNGYTF
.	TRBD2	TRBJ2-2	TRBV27	TGTGCCAGCAGTTTGACACTAGCGACGTCGAGCACCGGGGAGCTGTTTTTT	CASSLTLATSSTGELFF
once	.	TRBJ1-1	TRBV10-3	TGTGCCACCGCCGACATCGGGACAGAAGCTTTCTTT	CATADIGTEAFF
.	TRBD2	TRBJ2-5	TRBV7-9	TGTGCCAGCAGCCTGACTAGCGGGGGGGAAGAGACCCAGTACTTC	CASSLTSGGEETQYF